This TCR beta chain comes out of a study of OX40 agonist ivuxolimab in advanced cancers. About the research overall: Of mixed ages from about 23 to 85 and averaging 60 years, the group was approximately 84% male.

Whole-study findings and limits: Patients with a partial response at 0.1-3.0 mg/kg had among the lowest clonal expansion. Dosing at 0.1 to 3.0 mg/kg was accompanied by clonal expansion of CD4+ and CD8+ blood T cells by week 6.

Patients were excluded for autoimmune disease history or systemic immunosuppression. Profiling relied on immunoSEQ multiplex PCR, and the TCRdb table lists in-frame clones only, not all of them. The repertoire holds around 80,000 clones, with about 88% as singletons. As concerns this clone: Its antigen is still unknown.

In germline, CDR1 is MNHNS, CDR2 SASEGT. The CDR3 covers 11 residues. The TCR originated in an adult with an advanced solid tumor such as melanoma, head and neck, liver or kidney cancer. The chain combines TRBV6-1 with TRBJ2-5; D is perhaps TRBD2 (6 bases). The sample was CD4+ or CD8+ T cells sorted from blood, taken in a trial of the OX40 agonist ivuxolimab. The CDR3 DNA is TGTGCGTCCGGGGGTGCGGAGACCCAGTACTTC. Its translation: CASGGAETQYF.